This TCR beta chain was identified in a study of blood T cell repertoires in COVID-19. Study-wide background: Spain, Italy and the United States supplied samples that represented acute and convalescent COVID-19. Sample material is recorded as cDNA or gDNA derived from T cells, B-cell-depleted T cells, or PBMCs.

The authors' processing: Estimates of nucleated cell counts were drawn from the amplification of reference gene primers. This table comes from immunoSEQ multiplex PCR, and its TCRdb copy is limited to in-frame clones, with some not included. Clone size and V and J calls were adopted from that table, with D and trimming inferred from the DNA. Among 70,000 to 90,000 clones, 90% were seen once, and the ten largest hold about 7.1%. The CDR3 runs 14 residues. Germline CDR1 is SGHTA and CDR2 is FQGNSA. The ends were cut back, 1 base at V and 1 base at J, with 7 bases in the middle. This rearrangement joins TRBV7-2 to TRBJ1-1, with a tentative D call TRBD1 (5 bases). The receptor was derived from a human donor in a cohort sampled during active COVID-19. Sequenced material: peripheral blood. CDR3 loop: CASSLVGRNTEAFF. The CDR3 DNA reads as TGTGCCAGCAGCTTAGTGGGGCGGAACACTGAAGCTTTCTTT. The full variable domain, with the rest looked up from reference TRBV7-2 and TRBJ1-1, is GAGVSQSPSNKVTEKGKDVELRCDPISGHTALYWYRQSLGQGLEFLIYFQGNSAPDKSGLPSDRFSAERTGGSVSTLTIQRTQQEDSAVYLCASSLVGRNTEAFFGQGTRLTVV.